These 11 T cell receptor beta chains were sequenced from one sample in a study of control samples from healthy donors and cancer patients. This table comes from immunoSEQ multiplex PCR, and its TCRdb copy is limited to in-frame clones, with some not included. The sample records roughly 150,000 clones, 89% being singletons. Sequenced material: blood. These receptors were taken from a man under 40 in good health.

The CDR3 sequence is CASSVEAGSYGYTF. The CDR3 bases are TGTGCCAGCAGCGTAGAGGCAGGGTCCTATGGCTACACCTTC. V gene TRBV9 combines with J gene TRBJ1-2; D might be TRBD1 (5 bases). V shed 0 bases and J shed 4 bases, with 10 bases lying between them. Germline V gene data show CDR1 as SGDLS and CDR2 as YYNGEE. CDR3 length equals 14 residues.

The CDR3 protein is CASSVDDNTEAFF. CDR3 nucleotides: TGTGCCAGCAGCGTAGACGATAACACTGAAGCTTTCTTT. J is TRBJ1-1 and V is TRBV9; D gene ambiguous. V lost 0 bases to trimming and J lost 2 bases, with 5 bases between them. The length of the CDR3 is 13 residues. Germline V gives CDR1 SGDLS, CDR2 YYNGEE. Together with reference TRBV9 and TRBJ1-1, the CDR3 gives the full variable domain: DSGVTQTPKHLITATGQRVTLRCSPRSGDLSVYWYQQSLDQGLQFLIQYYNGEERAKGNILERFSAQQFPDLHSELNLSSLELGDSALYFCASSVDDNTEAFFGQGTRLTVV.

CDR3 sequence: CASSPRVAGTQETQYF. The CDR3 region has the DNA TGTGCCAGCAGCCCTCGGGTAGCGGGCACCCAAGAGACCCAGTACTTC. The chain couples TRBV11-3 to TRBJ2-5, with 7 bases matching TRBD2. Germline V gene data show CDR1 as SGHNT and CDR2 as YENEEA. This CDR3 is built from 16 residues. With 5 bases clipped from V and 1 base from J, the junction kept 10 bases outside the gene matches.

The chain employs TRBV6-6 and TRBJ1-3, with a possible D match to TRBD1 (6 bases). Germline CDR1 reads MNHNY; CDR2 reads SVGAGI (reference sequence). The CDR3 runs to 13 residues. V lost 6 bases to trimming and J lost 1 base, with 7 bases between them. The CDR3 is CASRTGSGNTIYF. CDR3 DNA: TGTGCCAGCAGAACAGGGTCTGGAAACACCATATATTTT.

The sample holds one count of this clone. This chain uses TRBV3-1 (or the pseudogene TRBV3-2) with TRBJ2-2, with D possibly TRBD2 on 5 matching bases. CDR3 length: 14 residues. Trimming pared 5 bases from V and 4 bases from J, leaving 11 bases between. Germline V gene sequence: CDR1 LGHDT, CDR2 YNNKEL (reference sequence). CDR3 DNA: TGTGCCAGCAGCACTCGCCTAGCCACCGGGGAGCTGTTTTTT. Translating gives CASSTRLATGELFF.

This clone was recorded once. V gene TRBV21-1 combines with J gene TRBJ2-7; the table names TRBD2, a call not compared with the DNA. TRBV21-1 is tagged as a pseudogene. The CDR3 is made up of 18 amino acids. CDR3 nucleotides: TGTGCCAGAGAGCAGGACCTCGGGGAGGGCCGTTGTATCTACGAGCAGTACTTC. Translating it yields CAREQDLGEGRCIYEQYF.

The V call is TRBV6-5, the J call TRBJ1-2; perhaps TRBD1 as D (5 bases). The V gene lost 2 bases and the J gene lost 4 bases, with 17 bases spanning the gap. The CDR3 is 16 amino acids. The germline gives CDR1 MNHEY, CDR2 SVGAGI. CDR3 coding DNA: TGTGCCAGCAGTTACAATTGGGAAGGGAGGGGCTATGGCTACACCTTC. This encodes CASSYNWEGRGYGYTF.

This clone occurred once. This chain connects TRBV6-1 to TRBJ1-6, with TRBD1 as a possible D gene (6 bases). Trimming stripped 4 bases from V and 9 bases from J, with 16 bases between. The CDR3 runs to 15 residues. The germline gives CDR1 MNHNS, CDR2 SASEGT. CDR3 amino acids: CASSGKGGEGSPLHF. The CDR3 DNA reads TGTGCCAGCAGTGGGAAAGGGGGGGAAGGTTCACCCCTCCACTTT.

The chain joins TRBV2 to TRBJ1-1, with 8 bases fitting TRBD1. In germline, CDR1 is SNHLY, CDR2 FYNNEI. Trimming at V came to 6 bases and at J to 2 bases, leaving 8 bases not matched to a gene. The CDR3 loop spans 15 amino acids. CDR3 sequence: CASRMGQVYNTEAFF. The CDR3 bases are TGTGCCAGCAGGATGGGACAGGTTTACAACACTGAAGCTTTCTTT.

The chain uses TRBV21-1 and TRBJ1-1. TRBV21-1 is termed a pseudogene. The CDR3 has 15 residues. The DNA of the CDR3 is TGTGCCAGCAGCAAAGGAGGAGGGACGGTCACTGAAGCTTTCTTT. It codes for CASSKGGGTVTEAFF.

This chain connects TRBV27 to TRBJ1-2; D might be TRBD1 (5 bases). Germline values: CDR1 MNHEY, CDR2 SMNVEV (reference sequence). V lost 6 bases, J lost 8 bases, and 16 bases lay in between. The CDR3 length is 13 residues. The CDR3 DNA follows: TGTGCCAGCAGCTACTATGGCGGGGGGGGCTACACCTTC. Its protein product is CASSYYGGGGYTF.